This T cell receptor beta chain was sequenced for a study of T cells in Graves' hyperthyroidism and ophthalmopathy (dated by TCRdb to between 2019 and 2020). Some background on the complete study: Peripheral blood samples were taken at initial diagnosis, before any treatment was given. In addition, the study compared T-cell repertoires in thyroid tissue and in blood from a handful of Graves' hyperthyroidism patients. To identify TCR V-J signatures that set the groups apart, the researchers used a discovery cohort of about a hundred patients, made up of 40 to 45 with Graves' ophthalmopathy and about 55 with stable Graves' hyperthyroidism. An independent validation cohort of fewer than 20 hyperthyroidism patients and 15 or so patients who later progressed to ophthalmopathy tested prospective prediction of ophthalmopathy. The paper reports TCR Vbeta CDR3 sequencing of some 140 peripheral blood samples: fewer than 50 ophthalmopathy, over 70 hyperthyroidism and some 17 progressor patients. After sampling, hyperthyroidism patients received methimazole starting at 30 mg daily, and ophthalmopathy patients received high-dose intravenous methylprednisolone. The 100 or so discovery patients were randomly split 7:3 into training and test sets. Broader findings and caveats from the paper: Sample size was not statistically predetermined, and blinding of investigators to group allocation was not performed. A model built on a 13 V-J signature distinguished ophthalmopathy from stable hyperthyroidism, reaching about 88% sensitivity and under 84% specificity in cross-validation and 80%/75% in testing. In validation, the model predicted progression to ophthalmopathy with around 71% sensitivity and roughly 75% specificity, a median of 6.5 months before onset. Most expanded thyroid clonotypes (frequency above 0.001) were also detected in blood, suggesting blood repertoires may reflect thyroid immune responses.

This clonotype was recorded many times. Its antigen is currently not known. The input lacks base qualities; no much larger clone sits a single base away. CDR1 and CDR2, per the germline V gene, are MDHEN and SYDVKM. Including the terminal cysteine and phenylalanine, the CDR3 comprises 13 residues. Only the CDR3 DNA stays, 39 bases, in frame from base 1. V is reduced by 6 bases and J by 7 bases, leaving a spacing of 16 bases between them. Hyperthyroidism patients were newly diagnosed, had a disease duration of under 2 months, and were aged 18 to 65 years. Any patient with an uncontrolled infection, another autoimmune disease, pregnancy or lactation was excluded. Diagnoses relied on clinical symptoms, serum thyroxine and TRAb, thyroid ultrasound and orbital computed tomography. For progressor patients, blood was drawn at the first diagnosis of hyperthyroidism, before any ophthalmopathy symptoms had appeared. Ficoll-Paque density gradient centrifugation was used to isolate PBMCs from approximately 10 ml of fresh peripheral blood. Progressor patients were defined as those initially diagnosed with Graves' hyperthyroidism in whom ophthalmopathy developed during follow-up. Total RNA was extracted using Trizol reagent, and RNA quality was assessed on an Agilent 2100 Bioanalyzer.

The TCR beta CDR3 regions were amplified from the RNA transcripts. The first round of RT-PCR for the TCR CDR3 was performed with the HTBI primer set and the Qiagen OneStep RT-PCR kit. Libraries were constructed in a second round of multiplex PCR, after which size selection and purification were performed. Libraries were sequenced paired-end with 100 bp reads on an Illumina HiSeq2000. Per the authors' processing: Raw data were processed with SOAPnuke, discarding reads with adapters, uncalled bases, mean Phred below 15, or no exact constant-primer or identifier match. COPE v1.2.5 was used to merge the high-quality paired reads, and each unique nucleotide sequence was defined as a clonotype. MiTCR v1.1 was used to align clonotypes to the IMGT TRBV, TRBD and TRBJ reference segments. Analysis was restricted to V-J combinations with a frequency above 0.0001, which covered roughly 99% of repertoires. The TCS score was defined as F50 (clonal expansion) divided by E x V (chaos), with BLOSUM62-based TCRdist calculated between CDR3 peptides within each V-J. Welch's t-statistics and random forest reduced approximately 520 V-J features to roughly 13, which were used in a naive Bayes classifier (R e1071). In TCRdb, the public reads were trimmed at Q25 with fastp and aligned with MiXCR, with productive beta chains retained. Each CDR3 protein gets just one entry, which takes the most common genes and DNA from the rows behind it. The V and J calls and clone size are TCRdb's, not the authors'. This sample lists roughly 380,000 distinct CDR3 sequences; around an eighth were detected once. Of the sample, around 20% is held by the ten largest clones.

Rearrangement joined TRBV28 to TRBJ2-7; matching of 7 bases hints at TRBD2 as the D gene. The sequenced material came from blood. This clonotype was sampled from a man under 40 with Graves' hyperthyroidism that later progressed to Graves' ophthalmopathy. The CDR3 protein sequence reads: CASRTWGGREQYF. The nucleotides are TGTGCCAGCAGGACGTGGGGGGGCAGGGAGCAGTACTTC. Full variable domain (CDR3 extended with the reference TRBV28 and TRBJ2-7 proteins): DVKVTQSSRYLVKRTGEKVFLECVQDMDHENMFWYRQDPGLGLRLIYFSYDVKMKEKGDIPEGYSVSREKKERFSLILESASTNQTSMYLCASRTWGGREQYFGPGTRLTVT.